Following are 24 T cell receptor beta chains from one sample sequenced in a study of glioma-infiltrating T cells after dendritic cell vaccination. The table came from immunoSEQ multiplex PCR; TCRdb's copy has only in-frame clones and leaves some out. The sample carries 80,000 to 95,000 clones, more than 75% recorded once. The sample was blood, taken before dendritic cell vaccination. The receptor set was obtained from a human donor with glioblastoma.

This chain uses TRBV5-1 with TRBJ2-1; possible D gene TRBD2, 6 bases. The CDR3 length is 17 residues. Germline V gives CDR1 SGHRS, CDR2 YFSETQ. Trimming took 4 bases from V and 0 from J, leaving 17 bases between them. In DNA form, the CDR3 reads TGCGCCAGCAGCCTGACCCTAGCGCTAAGCTCCTACAATGAGCAGTTCTTC. This translates into CASSLTLALSSYNEQFF.

The rearrangement uses TRBV11-3 and TRBJ2-7, with 9 bases matching TRBD2. The CDR3 has 15 residues. Germline CDR1 SGHNT, CDR2 YENEEA. Trimming cost V 3 bases and J 4 bases; bases outside gene matches: 7. In DNA, the CDR3 is TGTGCCAGCAGCTTGGCTAGCGGGAAAGGGTACGAGCAGTACTTC. Protein sequence: CASSLASGKGYEQYF. Full variable domain (rest looked up from reference TRBV11-3 and TRBJ2-7): EAGVVQSPRYKIIEKKQPVAFWCNPISGHNTLYWYLQNLGQGPELLIRYENEEAVDDSQLPKDRFSAERLKGVDSTLKIQPAELGDSAVYLCASSLASGKGYEQYFGPGTRLTVT.

Here the CDR3 DNA reads TGTGCTAGTGGTTTGATAGATCAGCCCCAGCATTTT. Translated, it gives CASGLIDQPQHF. This sequence joins TRBV12-5 and TRBJ1-5; D unclear. V was trimmed by 2 bases and J by 5 bases, leaving 4 bases between them. CDR3 length equals 12 residues. Germline CDR1 reads LGHNT; CDR2 reads FRNRAP.

This clone was counted a few times. This specimen includes other DNA sequences encoding the same CDR3. The chain joins TRBV5-1 to TRBJ1-1, with D tentatively TRBD1 (6 bases). V lost 5 bases and J 1 base, leaving 9 bases between the germline ends. The germline V gene has CDR1 SGHRS and CDR2 YFSETQ. CDR3 size: 13 residues. CDR3 sequence (DNA): TGCGCCAGCAGGCTACAGGGGAACACTGAAGCTTTCTTT. This encodes CASRLQGNTEAFF.

CDR3 region: CASSLGGQGLEQYF. The CDR3 coding sequence is TGTGCCAGCAGTTTGGGGGGACAGGGGCTCGAGCAGTACTTC. The chain carries TRBV27 and TRBJ2-7, with 10 bases fitting TRBD1. The CDR3 runs to 14 residues. Germline trimming cut 3 bases from V and 6 bases from J; bases unmatched to any gene: 5. Per germline, CDR1 MNHEY and CDR2 SMNVEV (reference sequence).

The chain joins TRBV27 to TRBJ1-1; TRBD1 aligns across 12 bases. Germline V gene lookup returns CDR1 MNHEY and CDR2 SMNVEV (reference sequence). The V gene end was trimmed by 1 base and the J gene end by 4 bases; junction bases not matched to a gene: 7. The CDR3 loop spans 17 amino acids. The DNA of the CDR3 is TGTGCCAGCAGTTTATGGGACAGGGGGCAGCGGAGCACTGAAGCTTTCTTT. Translated, it gives CASSLWDRGQRSTEAFF.

J is TRBJ2-7 and V is TRBV7-3; D may be TRBD1 (5 bases). The CDR3 length is 13 residues. Trimming shortened V by 5 bases and J by 2 bases, and 10 bases separated the two germline ends. The germline CDR1 and CDR2 sequences are SGHTA and FQGTGA. CDR3 loop: CASSPSGTYEQYF. CDR3 nucleotides: TGTGCCAGCAGCCCCTCAGGGACCTACGAGCAGTACTTC.

A single count supports this clone. This chain connects TRBV7-9 to TRBJ2-3, with TRBD2 matching 11 bases. CDR3 size: 15 residues. CDR1 is SEHNR, CDR2 FQNEAQ, per germline (reference sequence). V was clipped by 9 bases and J by 7 bases; unmatched bases: 12. CDR3 sequence reads: CASSTSGGRGNTQYF. CDR3 DNA: TGTGCCAGTTCCACTAGCGGGGGCCGAGGAAATACGCAGTATTTT.

The V call is TRBV5-1, the J call TRBJ2-7; perhaps TRBD1 as D (5 bases). CDR1 and CDR2 (germline): SGHRS, YFSETQ. The CDR3 length is 15 residues. Trimming took off 4 bases at V and 0 bases at J, with 14 bases between the two ends. The DNA of the CDR3 is TGCGCCAGCAGCCCGCCCCTCAGGGTCTCCTACGAGCAGTACTTC. Translation gives CASSPPLRVSYEQYF.

The chain has TRBV10-3 and TRBJ1-2, with D maybe TRBD1 (5 bases). Germline CDR1 reads ENHRY; CDR2 reads SYGVKD. The CDR3 sequence is 14 residues long. V lost 0 bases and J lost 5, with 10 bases in between. The DNA for the CDR3 is TGTGCCATCAGTGAGTCGGGGGGGGAGTATGGCTACACCTTC. This translates into CAISESGGEYGYTF.

This clone has a handful of counts. The V and J genes are TRBV5-1 and TRBJ2-7; D may be TRBD1 (6 bases). V lost 3 bases to trimming and J lost 5 bases, with 18 bases between them. The CDR3 length is 15 residues. Germline assignment: CDR1 SGHRS and CDR2 YFSETQ. The CDR3 loop is CASSYPEGDTNEQYF. CDR3 in DNA: TGCGCCAGCAGCTACCCAGAGGGGGATACGAACGAGCAGTACTTC.

Only a few counts were recorded for this clone. CDR3 DNA sequence: TGTGCCAGTCAGACAGGGGGCACTAATGAAAAACTGTTTTTT. Translation: CASQTGGTNEKLFF. This chain links TRBV19 with TRBJ1-4; 10 positions agree with TRBD1. The germline V gene encodes CDR1 LNHDA and CDR2 SQIVND (reference sequence). V shed 8 bases, J shed 2 bases, and the junction held 2 bases outside the gene matches. CDR3 size: 14 residues.

The chain carries TRBV11-2 and TRBJ2-7, with TRBD2 matching over 12 bases. Germline V CDR1 and CDR2: SGHAT, FQNNGV. CDR3 size: 15 residues. After removal of 5 bases from V and 1 base from J, the junction contained 3 bases not matched to a gene. The CDR3: CASSHGLAGSYEQYF. The CDR3 DNA sequence: TGTGCCAGCAGCCACGGACTAGCGGGGTCCTACGAGCAGTACTTC. The whole variable domain, filled in from reference TRBV11-2 and TRBJ2-7, reads EAGVAQSPRYKIIEKRQSVAFWCNPISGHATLYWYQQILGQGPKLLIQFQNNGVVDDSQLPKDRFSAERLKGVDSTLKIQPAKLEDSAVYLCASSHGLAGSYEQYFGPGTRLTVT.

The J gene is TRBJ2-1, the V gene TRBV18; 10 nucleotides agree with TRBD1. The V gene's germline CDR1 is KGHSH and CDR2 LQKENI. The CDR3 sequence is 17 residues long. V lost 1 base, J lost 7 bases, and 10 bases stayed unmatched. The CDR3 sequence: CASSPLRAGQGTNEQFF. CDR3 nucleotide sequence: TGTGCCAGCTCACCACTCAGAGCGGGACAGGGGACGAATGAGCAGTTCTTC. Full variable domain (remainder filled in from reference TRBV18 and TRBJ2-1): NAGVMQNPRHLVRRRGQEARLRCSPMKGHSHVYWYRQLPEEGLKFMVYLQKENIIDESGMPKERFSAEFPKEGPSILRIQQVVRGDSAAYFCASSPLRAGQGTNEQFFGPGTRLTVL.

The J gene is TRBJ1-5, the V gene TRBV5-5; the D is unclear. Looked up from germline, CDR1 is SGHKS and CDR2 is YYEKEE (reference sequence). The CDR3 covers 15 residues. V dropped 4 bases and J dropped 7 bases, with 18 bases sitting between them. As DNA, the CDR3 is TGTGCCAGCAGCCTTGATCCCGGGGTTCGCCAGCCCCAGCATTTT. Protein: CASSLDPGVRQPQHF.

V gene TRBV29-1 combines with J gene TRBJ1-3; possible D gene TRBD1, 6 bases. CDR3 size: 13 residues. V lost 3 bases to trimming and J lost 5 bases, with 11 bases between them. CDR1 SQVTM and CDR2 ANQGSEA come from the germline V gene. CDR3 residues: CSVDTGQRNTIYF. In DNA form, the CDR3 reads TGCAGCGTTGACACGGGACAAAGAAACACCATATATTTT.

The chain uses TRBV5-1 and TRBJ2-7, with 11 bases lining up with TRBD1. There are 19 residues in the CDR3. Unmatched junction bases numbered 17, after V lost 4 bases and J lost 2 bases. Germline assignment: CDR1 SGHRS and CDR2 YFSETQ. In nucleotides, the CDR3 is TGCGCCAGCAGCCCTGCGGGACAGGGGGGGGGAAGGGCTACCTACGAGCAGTACTTC. This translates into CASSPAGQGGGRATYEQYF. The whole variable domain, filled in from reference TRBV5-1 and TRBJ2-7, reads KAGVTQTPRYLIKTRGQQVTLSCSPISGHRSVSWYQQTPGQGLQFLFEYFSETQRNKGNFPGRFSGRQFSNSRSEMNVSTLELGDSALYLCASSPAGQGGGRATYEQYFGPGTRLTVT.

The V and J genes are TRBV4-2 and TRBJ1-1; 10 bases map to TRBD1. Germline V CDR1 and CDR2: LGHNA, YNFKEQ. J lost 5 bases, V lost 5 bases, and 8 bases had no gene match. The CDR3 spans 15 residues. The CDR3 reads CASSLPGQGGTEAFF. The CDR3 DNA is TGTGCCAGCAGCTTACCAGGACAGGGGGGAACTGAAGCTTTCTTT.

The V and J genes are TRBV11-2 and TRBJ1-2; D not certain. Germline V CDR1 and CDR2: SGHAT, FQNNGV. The CDR3 has 14 amino acids. Deletions cut 4 bases from V and 3 bases from J, with 12 bases between. CDR3 coding DNA: TGTGCCAGCAGCTCGACGGGAACATACTATGGCTACACCTTC. Amino acid sequence: CASSSTGTYYGYTF. The full variable domain, completed using reference TRBV11-2 and TRBJ1-2, is EAGVAQSPRYKIIEKRQSVAFWCNPISGHATLYWYQQILGQGPKLLIQFQNNGVVDDSQLPKDRFSAERLKGVDSTLKIQPAKLEDSAVYLCASSSTGTYYGYTFGSGTRLTVV.

V usage is TRBV18 and J usage is TRBJ2-3, with no clear D. Trimming removed 3 bases at V and 4 bases at J, with 8 bases between. This CDR3 spans 13 amino acids. Germline V CDR1 and CDR2: KGHSH, LQKENI. The CDR3 region has the DNA TGTGCCAGCTCACCCCTCAGGCCAGATACGCAGTATTTT. This codes for CASSPLRPDTQYF.

The rearrangement uses TRBV19 and TRBJ2-7; TRBD1 matches 7 bases. V lost 5 bases, J lost 6 bases, and 13 bases stayed unmatched. The CDR3 extends over 15 amino acids. Germline CDR1 is LNHDA and CDR2 is SQIVND (reference sequence). CDR3 coding DNA: TGTGCCAGTAGTGTGACAGCGGACAGGACCGGCGAGCAGTACTTC. Translated, it gives CASSVTADRTGEQYF.

The chain uses TRBV21-1 and TRBJ2-3; the table's D call, TRBD1, has no DNA check behind it. TRBV21-1 is deemed a pseudogene. The CDR3 totals 16 residues. CDR3 coding DNA: TGTGCCAGCAGCAAAGCGGCTCGCCCCCAGACAGATACGCAGTATTTT. It codes for CASSKAARPQTDTQYF.

The rearrangement uses TRBV7-9 and TRBJ1-1, with 10 bases matching TRBD1. The CDR3 loop spans 15 amino acids. Per the germline V gene, CDR1 is SEHNR and CDR2 is FQNEAQ (reference sequence). Losses at the gene ends were 5 bases for V and 6 bases for J; bases not matched to a gene: 9. CDR3 nucleotide sequence: TGTGCCAGCAGCCCACGACAGGGGGCGATCCCTGAAGCTTTCTTT. It is translated as CASSPRQGAIPEAFF.

The V gene is TRBV5-1, the J gene TRBJ2-7; D not certain. Germline loops: CDR1 SGHRS, CDR2 YFSETQ. The V and J ends lost 2 bases and 5 bases respectively, with 14 bases between them. The CDR3 totals 14 residues. This CDR3 is CASSFQTESDEQYF. CDR3 nucleotide sequence: TGCGCCAGCAGCTTCCAGACGGAGTCCGACGAGCAGTACTTC.